Below, one T cell receptor beta chain is given with its context. Since a much larger clone is just one base distant, this may be a read error. These data originate in a study of blood T cells in healthy people across ages. Whenever a sample was processed, at least 6.5 million PBMCs were isolated. It was with a sample-barcoded 5' primer and a J-beta primer mix that a second PCR of roughly 7 to 12 cycles was run. Using its own MiXCR run on the 5' RACE reads, TCRdb lists one record per CDR3 protein. Altogether some 900,000 distinct CDR3 sequences are present, about 30% being singletons, with the ten largest covering roughly 17%. The receptor comes from a woman aged 80 or over in good health. The sequenced sample was blood.

CDR3 sequence (DNA): TGTGCCAGCAGCTCAGCGGGGGGGCCAGATACGCAGTATTTT. The encoded protein is CASSSAGGPDTQYF. The chain links TRBV25-1 to TRBJ2-3, with TRBD2 matching over 10 bases. V shed 6 bases, J shed 4 bases, and the junction held 4 bases outside the gene matches. Germline V gene sequence: CDR1 MGHDK, CDR2 SYGVNS. The CDR3 runs 14 residues.